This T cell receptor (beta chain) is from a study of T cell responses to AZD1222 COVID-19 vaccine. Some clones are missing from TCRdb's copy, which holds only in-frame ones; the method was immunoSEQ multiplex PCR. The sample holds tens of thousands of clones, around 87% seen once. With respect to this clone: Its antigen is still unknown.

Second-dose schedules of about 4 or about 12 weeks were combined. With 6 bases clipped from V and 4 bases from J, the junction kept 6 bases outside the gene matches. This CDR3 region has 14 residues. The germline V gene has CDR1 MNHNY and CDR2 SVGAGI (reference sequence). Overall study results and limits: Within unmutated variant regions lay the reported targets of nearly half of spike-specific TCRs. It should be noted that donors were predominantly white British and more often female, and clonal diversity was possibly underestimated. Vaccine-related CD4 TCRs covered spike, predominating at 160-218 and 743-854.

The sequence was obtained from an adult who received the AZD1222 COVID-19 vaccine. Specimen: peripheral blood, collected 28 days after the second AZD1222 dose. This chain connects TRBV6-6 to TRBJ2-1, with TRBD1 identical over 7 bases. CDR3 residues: CASSLGDSYNEQFF. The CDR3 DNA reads TGTGCCAGCAGCTTAGGGGACAGTTACAATGAGCAGTTCTTC.